This T cell receptor beta chain was recovered during a study of T cell changes during pregnancy in multiple sclerosis. Here immunoSEQ multiplex PCR was the method, and the copy in TCRdb shows in-frame clones only, minus some. The sample has about 60,000 clones, about 91% seen once. The sequencing here drew on CD4+ T cells from peripheral blood mononuclear cells, taken in the first trimester of pregnancy. This clonotype originated in a female donor with multiple sclerosis, enrolled in a pregnancy study.

DNA of the CDR3: TGTGCCAGCAGCTTAGGGACAGGGGGCGGAGATACGCAGTATTTT. It specifies CASSLGTGGGDTQYF. V is TRBV7-8 and J is TRBJ2-3; 11 bases are a match to TRBD1. The germline V gene has CDR1 SGHVS and CDR2 FQNEAQ. J gave up 5 bases and V 1 base, and 2 bases lay outside the gene matches. The CDR3 runs to 15 residues.